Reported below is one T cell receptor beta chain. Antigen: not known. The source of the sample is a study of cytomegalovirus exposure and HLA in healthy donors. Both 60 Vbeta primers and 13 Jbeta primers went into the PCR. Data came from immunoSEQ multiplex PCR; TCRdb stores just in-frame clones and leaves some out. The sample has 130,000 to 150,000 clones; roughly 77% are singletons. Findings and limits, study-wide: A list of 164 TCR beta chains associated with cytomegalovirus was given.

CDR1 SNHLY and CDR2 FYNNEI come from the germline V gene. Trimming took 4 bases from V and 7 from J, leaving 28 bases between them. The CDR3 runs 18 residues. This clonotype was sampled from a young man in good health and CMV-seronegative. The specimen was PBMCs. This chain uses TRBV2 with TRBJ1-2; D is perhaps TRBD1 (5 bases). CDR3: CASSGRGRPSPSAGGYTF. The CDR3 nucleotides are TGTGCCAGCAGTGGGAGGGGCCGCCCAAGTCCTTCCGCGGGTGGCTACACCTTC.